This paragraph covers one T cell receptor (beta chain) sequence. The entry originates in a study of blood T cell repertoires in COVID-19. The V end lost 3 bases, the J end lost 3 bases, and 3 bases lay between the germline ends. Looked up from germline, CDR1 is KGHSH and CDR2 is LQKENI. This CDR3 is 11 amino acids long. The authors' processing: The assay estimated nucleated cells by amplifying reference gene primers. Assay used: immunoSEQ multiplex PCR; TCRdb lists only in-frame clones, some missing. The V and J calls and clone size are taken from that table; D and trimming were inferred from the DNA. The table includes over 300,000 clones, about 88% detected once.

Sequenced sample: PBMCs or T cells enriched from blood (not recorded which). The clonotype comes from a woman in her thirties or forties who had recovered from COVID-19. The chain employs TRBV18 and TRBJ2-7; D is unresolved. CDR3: CASSPRYEQYF. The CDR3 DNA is TGTGCCAGCTCACCTCGCTACGAGCAGTACTTC.